A selection of T cell receptor beta chains follows, all from one sample in a study of T-cell reconstitution after alpha-beta-depleted transplantation in children. TCRdb reanalysed the PCR reads using MiXCR and keeps one entry per CDR3 protein. This sample has around 680,000 distinct CDR3 sequences, with roughly 17% found just once. This sample comprised PBMCs from the stem cell graft donor, obtained from the stem cell graft. The receptor source for this set is a human donor who donated a stem cell graft to a child with acute myeloid leukemia. Both conserved end residues are part of each CDR3. A D gene is named only where the DNA matches it firmly. Only some rows state a clone size, as once, few, many or a class for expanded clones.

v_call,j_call,clone_size,d_call,cdr3_aa,cdr3_nt
TRBV6-1,TRBJ1-2,many,TRBD1,CASRGGTGDYGYTF,TGTGCCAGCAGGGGCGGGACAGGAGATTATGGCTACACCTTC
TRBV20-1,TRBJ2-1,many,TRBD1,CSPARTGSRNEQFF,TGCAGTCCTGCTCGGACAGGGTCGAGAAATGAGCAGTTCTTC
TRBV18,TRBJ1-1,few,TRBD1,CASSFGGQLNTEAFF,TGTGCCAGCTCTTTCGGGGGACAGTTGAACACTGAAGCTTTCTTT
TRBV7-9,TRBJ1-4,NA,TRBD1,CASSETGVSEKLFF,TGTGCCAGCAGCGAAACAGGGGTTAGTGAAAAACTGTTTTTT
TRBV20-1,TRBJ2-5,NA,NA,CSARDLWARDSQETQYF,TGCAGTGCTAGAGATCTCTGGGCGCGGGACAGCCAAGAGACCCAGTACTTC
TRBV20-1,TRBJ2-1,NA,NA,CSARVRGVYNEQFF,TGCAGTGCTAGAGTCCGGGGCGTATACAATGAGCAGTTCTTC
TRBV6-2/TRBV6-3,TRBJ2-7,NA,NA,CASSYSAGSYEQYF,TGTGCCAGCAGTTATTCTGCGGGCAGCTACGAGCAGTACTTC
TRBV20-1,TRBJ1-2,NA,NA,CSASRRPDPYGYTF,TGCAGTGCTAGTCGCAGGCCCGATCCTTATGGCTACACCTTC
TRBV3-1,TRBJ2-1,NA,NA,CASSQDWAQEPIPYNEQFF,TGTGCCAGCAGCCAAGATTGGGCCCAGGAACCCATACCCTACAATGAGCAGTTCTTC
TRBV20-1,TRBJ1-2,many,TRBD1,CSALGGDRGDF,TGCAGTGCCTTAGGGGGGGACAGGGGGGACTTC
TRBV29-1,TRBJ2-5,NA,NA,CSVWVEQETQYF,TGCAGCGTTTGGGTGGAACAAGAGACCCAGTACTTC
TRBV9,TRBJ2-1,NA,NA,CASSVGRGELFYNEQFF,TGTGCCAGCAGCGTAGGGAGGGGAGAATTATTCTACAATGAGCAGTTCTTC
TRBV20-1,TRBJ1-1,many,NA,CSASSSQMSKAEAFF,TGCAGTGCTAGTTCCTCGCAGATGAGTAAGGCTGAAGCTTTCTTT
TRBV6-2/TRBV6-3,TRBJ2-3,many,TRBD2,CASRLAGGPDTQYF,TGTGCCAGCAGACTAGCGGGGGGGCCAGATACGCAGTATTTT
TRBV7-2,TRBJ1-3,many,TRBD1,CASSPRVGQGIRNTIYF,TGTGCCAGCAGCCCCCGTGTGGGACAGGGAATCAGAAACACCATATATTTT
TRBV7-9,TRBJ1-2,few,TRBD1,CASSGLRGQGGYGYTF,TGTGCCAGCAGCGGACTCAGGGGACAGGGGGGATATGGCTACACCTTC
TRBV7-8,TRBJ2-1,few,NA,CASSPRGYPPNEQFF,TGTGCCAGCAGCCCTCGGGGGTATCCGCCAAATGAGCAGTTCTTC
TRBV20-1,TRBJ2-7,many,NA,CSASGDSSYEQYF,TGCAGTGCTTCAGGGGATAGCTCCTACGAGCAGTACTTC
TRBV20-1,TRBJ2-5,many,NA,CSARDLFVGQYQETQYF,TGCAGTGCTAGAGATCTCTTTGTAGGACAGTACCAAGAGACCCAGTACTTC
TRBV20-1,TRBJ2-4,many,NA,CSGSRGNIQYF,TGCAGTGGGTCCCGCGGGAACATTCAGTACTTC
TRBV30,TRBJ2-7,many,TRBD1,CAWSVRGPYEQYF,TGTGCCTGGAGTGTCAGGGGGCCCTACGAGCAGTACTTC
TRBV12-3/TRBV12-4,TRBJ1-2,many,NA,CASTMRGIYGYTF,TGTGCCAGCACCATGAGGGGGATCTATGGCTACACCTTC
TRBV10-3,TRBJ1-1,many,NA,CAISLTENTEAFF,TGTGCCATCAGCCTCACCGAGAACACTGAAGCTTTCTTT
TRBV5-5,TRBJ2-1,NA,TRBD1,CASSLHYDRGQFF,TGTGCCAGCAGCTTGCACTACGACAGGGGGCAGTTCTTC
TRBV30,TRBJ1-5,NA,NA,CAWSEKSLKAQHF,TGTGCCTGGAGTGAGAAGTCCCTTAAGGCCCAGCATTTT
TRBV24-1,TRBJ1-4,NA,NA,CATSDSDRGEKLFF,TGTGCCACCAGTGATTCCGACCGGGGTGAAAAACTGTTTTTT
TRBV5-5,TRBJ1-6,NA,TRBD1,CASSRVGTGHSPLHF,TGTGCCAGCAGCCGAGTCGGGACAGGGCATTCACCCCTCCACTTT
TRBV20-1,TRBJ2-3,many,NA,CSARGGRPRTTDTQYF,TGCAGTGCTAGAGGGGGCAGACCCCGGACCACGGATACGCAGTATTTT
TRBV20-1,TRBJ2-7,many,NA,CSARDRGAYEQYF,TGCAGTGCTAGAGATAGGGGAGCCTACGAGCAGTACTTC
TRBV7-2,TRBJ1-2,NA,TRBD1,CASSLAATGNGYTF,TGTGCCAGCAGCTTAGCGGCGACAGGGAACGGCTACACCTTC
TRBV6-2/TRBV6-3,TRBJ2-7,NA,NA,CASRRQSSSYEQYF,TGTGCCAGCAGAAGACAGAGCAGCTCCTACGAGCAGTACTTC
TRBV20-1,TRBJ1-5,many,NA,CSARDKGRGQPQHF,TGCAGTGCTAGAGATAAAGGGAGGGGACAGCCCCAGCATTTT
TRBV20-1,TRBJ2-1,few,NA,CSSGQNYNEQFF,TGCAGTAGCGGACAAAACTACAATGAGCAGTTCTTC
TRBV12-3/TRBV12-4,TRBJ1-2,few,TRBD1,CASSAGQGANYGYTF,TGTGCCAGCAGTGCGGGACAGGGGGCGAACTATGGCTACACCTTC
TRBV5-1,TRBJ1-2,few,NA,CASSLDGTAAGYTF,TGCGCCAGCAGCTTGGACGGGACGGCAGCCGGCTACACCTTC
TRBV24-1,TRBJ2-1,few,NA,CATNGGNEQFF,TGTGCCACCAATGGGGGGAATGAGCAGTTCTTC
TRBV12-3/TRBV12-4,TRBJ2-2,NA,NA,CASSLMGVGELFF,TGTGCCAGCAGTTTAATGGGAGTCGGGGAGCTGTTTTTT
TRBV20-1,TRBJ1-1,many,NA,CIGGEGTRGTEAFF,TGCATTGGGGGGGAAGGAACGCGGGGCACTGAAGCTTTCTTT
TRBV27,TRBJ2-2,NA,TRBD1,CASSDRGRRTGELFF,TGTGCCAGCAGTGACAGGGGGCGCAGGACCGGGGAGCTGTTTTTT
TRBV5-1,TRBJ1-1,NA,NA,CASSLEAGEGSTEAFF,TGCGCCAGCAGCTTGGAGGCAGGGGAAGGGAGCACTGAAGCTTTCTTT
TRBV9,TRBJ1-4,once,NA,CASSVESGTNVKLFF,TGTGCCAGCAGCGTAGAAAGCGGAACTAATGTAAAACTGTTTTTT
TRBV29-1,TRBJ2-1,many,NA,CSVEVKSYNEQFF,TGCAGCGTTGAGGTCAAGAGCTACAATGAGCAGTTCTTC
TRBV29-1,TRBJ1-1,NA,TRBD1,CSVRGGRTGTNTEAFF,TGCAGCGTTCGGGGGGGGCGGACAGGGACGAACACTGAAGCTTTCTTT
TRBV12-3/TRBV12-4,TRBJ2-7,NA,TRBD2,CASSFIGGGLAYEQYF,TGTGCCAGCAGTTTTATTGGCGGGGGGCTTGCCTACGAGCAGTACTTC